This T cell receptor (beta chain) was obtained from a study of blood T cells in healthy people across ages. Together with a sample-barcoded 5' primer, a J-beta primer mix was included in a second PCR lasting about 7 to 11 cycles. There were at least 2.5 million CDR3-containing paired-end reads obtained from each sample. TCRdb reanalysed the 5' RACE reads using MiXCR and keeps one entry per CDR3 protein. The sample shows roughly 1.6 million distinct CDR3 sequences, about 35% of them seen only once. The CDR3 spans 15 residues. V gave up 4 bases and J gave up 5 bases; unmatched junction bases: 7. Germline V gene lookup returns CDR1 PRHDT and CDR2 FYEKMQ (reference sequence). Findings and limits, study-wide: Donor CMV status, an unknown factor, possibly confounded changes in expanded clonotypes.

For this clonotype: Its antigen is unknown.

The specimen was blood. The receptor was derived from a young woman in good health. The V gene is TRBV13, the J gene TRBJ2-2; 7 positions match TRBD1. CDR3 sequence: CASSSRQGRTGELFF. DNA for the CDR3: TGTGCCAGCAGCTCCCGACAGGGACGGACCGGGGAGCTGTTTTTT.